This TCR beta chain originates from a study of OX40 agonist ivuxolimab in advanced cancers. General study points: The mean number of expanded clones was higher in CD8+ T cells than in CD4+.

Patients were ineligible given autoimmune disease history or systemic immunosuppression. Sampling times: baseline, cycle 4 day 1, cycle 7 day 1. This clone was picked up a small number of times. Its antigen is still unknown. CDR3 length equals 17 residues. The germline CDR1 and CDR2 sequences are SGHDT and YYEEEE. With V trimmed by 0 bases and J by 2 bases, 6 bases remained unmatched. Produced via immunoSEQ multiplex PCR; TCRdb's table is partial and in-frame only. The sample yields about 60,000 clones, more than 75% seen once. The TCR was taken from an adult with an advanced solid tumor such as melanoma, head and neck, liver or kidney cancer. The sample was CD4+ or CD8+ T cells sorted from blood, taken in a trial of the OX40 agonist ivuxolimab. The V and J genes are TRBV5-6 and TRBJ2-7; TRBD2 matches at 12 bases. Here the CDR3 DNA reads TGTGCCAGCAGCTTGGCCCTAGGACTAGCGGGAACCTACGAGCAGTACTTC. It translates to CASSLALGLAGTYEQYF.